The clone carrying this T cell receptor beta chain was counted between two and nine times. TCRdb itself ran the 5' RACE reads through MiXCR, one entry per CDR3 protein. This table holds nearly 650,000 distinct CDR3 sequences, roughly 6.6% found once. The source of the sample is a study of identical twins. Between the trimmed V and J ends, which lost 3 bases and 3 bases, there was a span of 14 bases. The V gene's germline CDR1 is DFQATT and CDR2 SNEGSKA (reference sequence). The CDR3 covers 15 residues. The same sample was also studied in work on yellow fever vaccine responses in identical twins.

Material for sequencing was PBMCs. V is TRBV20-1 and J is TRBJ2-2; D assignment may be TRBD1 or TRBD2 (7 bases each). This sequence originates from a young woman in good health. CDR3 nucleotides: TGCAGTGCTAGGGCGACAGGGAGGGACACCGGGGAGCTGTTTTTT. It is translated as CSARATGRDTGELFF.